Listed below are T cell receptor beta chains from one sample, sequenced in a study of vaccination effects on CD4 cells after COVID-19. These receptors have no identified antigens. Produced via immunoSEQ multiplex PCR; TCRdb's table is partial and in-frame only. This repertoire shows more than 60,000 clones, about 74% found once; its top ten account for 1.5% to 1.7%. Sequencing was performed on CD4+ T cells from PBMCs cultured with HCoV-229E spike peptides, taken after COVID-19 vaccination. These TCRs come from a human donor who received a COVID-19 vaccine. The CDR3 runs from the conserved cysteine through the conserved F or W. The order of the fields is clone size, V gene, J gene, CDR3 protein. Rows give clone size only sometimes, using once, few, many, or a class for an expanded clone.

clone size: few; V gene: TRBV14; J gene: TRBJ1-3; CDR3 protein: CASSSQGVPLDTIYF
clone size: .; V gene: TRBV2; J gene: TRBJ1-4; CDR3 protein: CASSGFGSREKLFF
clone size: .; V gene: TRBV12-3/TRBV12-4; J gene: TRBJ1-1; CDR3 protein: CASSPRRGEAFF
clone size: .; V gene: TRBV6-5; J gene: TRBJ1-2; CDR3 protein: CASVMGGGGYTF
clone size: .; V gene: TRBV10-1; J gene: TRBJ2-5; CDR3 protein: CASSPSGGFQETQYF
clone size: .; V gene: TRBV30; J gene: TRBJ1-5; CDR3 protein: CAWSKEGISNQPQHF
clone size: .; V gene: TRBV9; J gene: TRBJ1-6; CDR3 protein: CASSVEGNSPLHF
clone size: .; V gene: TRBV5-1; J gene: TRBJ2-3; CDR3 protein: CASSLTGAGTDTQYF
clone size: few; V gene: TRBV6-2/TRBV6-3; J gene: TRBJ2-2; CDR3 protein: CASSYSGLAGTGELFF
clone size: .; V gene: TRBV5-1; J gene: TRBJ2-1; CDR3 protein: CASSLRVGEDEQFF
clone size: .; V gene: TRBV7-9; J gene: TRBJ1-2; CDR3 protein: CASSLDSGDYGYTF
clone size: medium-sized; V gene: TRBV7-6; J gene: TRBJ2-2; CDR3 protein: CASSLTISNTGELFF
clone size: .; V gene: TRBV19; J gene: TRBJ2-2; CDR3 protein: CASSMEQGGMGELFF
clone size: .; V gene: TRBV3-1/TRBV3-2; J gene: TRBJ2-6; CDR3 protein: CASSQDWGASGANVLTF
clone size: .; V gene: TRBV7-3; J gene: TRBJ2-2; CDR3 protein: CASSSNPRGSNTGELFF
clone size: few; V gene: TRBV3-1/TRBV3-2; J gene: TRBJ2-2; CDR3 protein: CASRWAANTGELFF
clone size: .; V gene: TRBV29-1; J gene: TRBJ2-1; CDR3 protein: CSVTSGGTYNEQFF
clone size: .; V gene: TRBV5-1; J gene: TRBJ1-6; CDR3 protein: CASSWGTGGDSPLHF
clone size: .; V gene: TRBV24-1; J gene: TRBJ2-3; CDR3 protein: CATSDASGGSKDTQYF
clone size: once; V gene: TRBV6-4; J gene: TRBJ2-6; CDR3 protein: CASRRPGHRSSGANVLTF
clone size: .; V gene: TRBV5-5; J gene: TRBJ2-3; CDR3 protein: CASSLVERGGRTDTQYF
clone size: once; V gene: TRBV24-1; J gene: TRBJ1-5; CDR3 protein: CATSQGWNQPQHF
clone size: .; V gene: TRBV5-4; J gene: TRBJ2-2; CDR3 protein: CASSSGQVRYTGELFF
clone size: .; V gene: TRBV19; J gene: TRBJ1-5; CDR3 protein: CASSNGQAHKVSQHF
clone size: .; V gene: TRBV7-3; J gene: TRBJ2-1; CDR3 protein: CASSLTTSGVLNEQFF
clone size: few; V gene: TRBV4-1; J gene: TRBJ1-5; CDR3 protein: CASSQDPQGFQPQHF
clone size: .; V gene: TRBV19; J gene: TRBJ1-5; CDR3 protein: CAISDSYNQPQHF
clone size: few; V gene: TRBV5-1; J gene: TRBJ1-1; CDR3 protein: CASSELTGLNTEAFF
clone size: .; V gene: TRBV7-3; J gene: TRBJ1-1; CDR3 protein: CASSFNAAGDTEAFF
clone size: .; V gene: TRBV24-1; J gene: TRBJ2-2; CDR3 protein: CATSDPGTANTGELFF
clone size: .; V gene: TRBV4-2; J gene: TRBJ1-3; CDR3 protein: CASSPREAGNTIYF
clone size: .; V gene: TRBV5-6; J gene: TRBJ2-5; CDR3 protein: CASSSQGAQETQYF
clone size: .; V gene: TRBV2; J gene: TRBJ1-2; CDR3 protein: CASSDSVPGYTF
clone size: .; V gene: TRBV12-5; J gene: TRBJ2-4; CDR3 protein: CASGLRENIQYF
clone size: .; V gene: TRBV9; J gene: TRBJ2-2; CDR3 protein: CASSVGQGNTGELFF
clone size: .; V gene: TRBV29-1; J gene: TRBJ2-1; CDR3 protein: CSGLNREQDEQFF
clone size: .; V gene: TRBV18; J gene: TRBJ2-6; CDR3 protein: CASSPRRQGAFGANVLTF
clone size: .; V gene: TRBV6-5; J gene: TRBJ2-3; CDR3 protein: CASSYEGTQYF
clone size: .; V gene: TRBV5-1; J gene: TRBJ1-2; CDR3 protein: CASSLAGTGMDYGYTF
clone size: few; V gene: TRBV21-1; J gene: TRBJ1-3; CDR3 protein: CAKERGNTIYF
clone size: .; V gene: TRBV9; J gene: TRBJ1-1; CDR3 protein: CASSPIPGEAFF
clone size: .; V gene: TRBV4-1; J gene: TRBJ1-6; CDR3 protein: CASSQGLLNSPLHF
clone size: .; V gene: TRBV27; J gene: TRBJ1-5; CDR3 protein: CASSPWTERNQPQHF
clone size: .; V gene: TRBV27; J gene: TRBJ2-3; CDR3 protein: CASSVDRAYTDTQYF
clone size: few; V gene: TRBV3-1/TRBV3-2; J gene: TRBJ1-4; CDR3 protein: CASSPEVPASNEKLFF
clone size: few; V gene: TRBV5-1; J gene: TRBJ1-2; CDR3 protein: CASSRTGANYGYTF
clone size: few; V gene: TRBV2; J gene: TRBJ2-3; CDR3 protein: CASSITSGGGDTQYF
clone size: .; V gene: TRBV19; J gene: TRBJ1-5; CDR3 protein: CASSIGAREFQPQHF
clone size: .; V gene: TRBV24-1; J gene: TRBJ2-1; CDR3 protein: CATSDPYGTVYNEQFF
clone size: .; V gene: TRBV7-9; J gene: TRBJ1-2; CDR3 protein: CASSLEVANYGYTF
clone size: .; V gene: TRBV30; J gene: TRBJ1-4; CDR3 protein: CAWRVRDRGGGREKLFF
clone size: .; V gene: TRBV3-1/TRBV3-2; J gene: TRBJ1-3; CDR3 protein: CASSQGSWVRSGNTIYF
clone size: .; V gene: TRBV4-3; J gene: TRBJ2-1; CDR3 protein: CASSQEVAALSNEQFF
clone size: .; V gene: TRBV6-5; J gene: TRBJ1-2; CDR3 protein: CASSSTTDREDYGYTF
clone size: few; V gene: TRBV6-4; J gene: TRBJ2-1; CDR3 protein: CASSASGTSATEQFF
clone size: .; V gene: TRBV27; J gene: TRBJ1-3; CDR3 protein: CASSLSFGAGNTIYF
clone size: .; V gene: TRBV6-4; J gene: TRBJ1-2; CDR3 protein: CASSEARGRGYTF